The table lists the clone carrying this T cell receptor beta chain with a few counts. These data originate in a study of T-cell reconstitution after alpha-beta-depleted transplantation in children. In germline, CDR1 is SGDLS, CDR2 YYNGEE. V dropped 3 bases and J dropped 10; count of bases not matched to a gene: 6. There are 15 residues in the CDR3. TCRbeta library construction was performed incorporating unique molecular identifiers. MiXCR, run by TCRdb on the PCR reads, gives a single entry per CDR3 protein. This sample carries a few hundred thousand distinct CDR3 sequences, over 20% of them seen once, and the ten largest clones take 3.5% to 4%.

This clonotype originated in a human donor who donated a stem cell graft to a child with acute myeloid leukemia. This sequence joins TRBV9 and TRBJ2-1, with 14 bases aligning to TRBD2. The starting material was PBMCs from the stem cell graft donor, obtained from the stem cell graft. For the CDR3, the DNA is TGTGCCAGCAGCGGGGTGGGACTAGCGGGAGTGGAGCAGTTCTTC. Amino acids: CASSGVGLAGVEQFF.